The TCR beta chain under discussion was sequenced for a study of regulatory T cells in long-lasting Graves disease. Time point in this sample: persistent/refractory GD, antithyroid drugs over 5 years with positive TRAb. Extracted PBMC RNA gave rise to the TCR library. EDTA tubes collected approximately 10 milliliters of peripheral blood. iRepertoire HTBI primers and Arm-PCR of CDR3 regions built TCR beta libraries. Per the original methods: The study identified about 60 TRBV and about 14 TRBJ segments across samples. Each CDR3 protein is one row after TCRdb ran MiXCR on the multiplex PCR reads. TCRdb's processing, not the study's, gives the V and J calls here. The table records around 460,000 distinct CDR3 sequences, about 20% of them present only once. Study-wide results and caveats: Under persistent disease, TRBV28, TRBJ1-2 and TRBJ2-5 were used preferentially. A limited number of samples was an acknowledged limitation.

Germline values: CDR1 SGHVS, CDR2 FQNEAQ. V was shortened by 1 base and J by 5 bases, with 11 bases between the two germline ends. This CDR3 spans 15 amino acids. A remark on this clonotype: Its antigen is as yet unknown.

Sequencing was performed on peripheral blood mononuclear cells (PBMCs), taken when the disease was refractory, from a patient treated with antithyroid drugs. The rearrangement joins TRBV7-8 to TRBJ1-4; no clear D. This TCR came from a female donor with Graves disease. The CDR3 nucleotides read TGTGCCAGCAGCTTAGGTCCGTGGGAAAATGAAAAACTGTTTTTT. It specifies CASSLGPWENEKLFF.